This section outlines one TCR beta chain sequence together with its context. The method was immunoSEQ multiplex PCR; TCRdb's version includes in-frame clones alone and lacks a portion of them. Among about 85,000 clones listed, roughly 89% were seen once. The sample comes from a study of control samples from healthy donors and cancer patients. Sequencing was performed on blood. This clonotype was obtained from a man aged 50 to 60 in good health.

Here the CDR3 DNA reads TGTGCCAGCCGAGCGGGGGCGTCCTACGAGCAGTACTTC. This gives the protein CASRAGASYEQYF. This chain joins TRBV27 and TRBJ2-7, with 8 nucleotides matching TRBD2. CDR1 is MNHEY and CDR2 is SMNVEV in the germline V gene (reference sequence). V shed 8 bases and J 1 base; nucleotides not matched to a gene: 4. There are 13 residues in the CDR3.